Listed below are T cell receptor beta chains from one sample, sequenced in a study of OX40 agonist ivuxolimab in advanced cancers. The method was immunoSEQ multiplex PCR; TCRdb's version includes in-frame clones alone and lacks a portion of them. The table records 25,000 to 35,000 clones, roughly 84% of them present only once. Material: CD4+ or CD8+ T cells sorted from blood, obtained in a trial of the OX40 agonist ivuxolimab. Source of these receptors: an adult with an advanced solid tumor such as melanoma, head and neck, liver or kidney cancer. CDR3s include the opening cysteine and the closing phenylalanine or tryptophan.

TRBJ2-4,TRBV5-4,CASSSRTENIQYF
TRBJ2-5,TRBV14,CASSPQGYAETQYF
TRBJ2-5,TRBV7-9,CASSLLLVSAETQYF
TRBJ1-4,TRBV27,CASSLGFTGTSSEKLFF
TRBJ1-4,TRBV7-9,CASSLTPGQYATNEKLFF
TRBJ2-5,TRBV2,CASRAGGEETQYF
TRBJ2-7,TRBV11-2,CASKLARQIAYEQYF
TRBJ2-7,TRBV7-2,CASSSGLERYEQYF
TRBJ1-2,TRBV19,CASERGNYGYTF
TRBJ2-4,TRBV9,CASSVLRGKKNIQYF
TRBJ1-4,TRBV23-1,CASKIRDRGLTNEKLFF
TRBJ2-1,TRBV27,CASSLSGGGAVGEQFF
TRBJ2-7,TRBV27,CASSFSGGGLLEQYF
TRBJ2-3,TRBV28,CASSSPGVHGTDTQYF
TRBJ1-2,TRBV2,CASYYRVNGYTF
TRBJ1-3,TRBV10-3,CAISQGTGRAGNTIYF
TRBJ2-1,TRBV6-4,CASSEGTSEGNEQFF
TRBJ2-3,TRBV28,CASRETGASTDTQYF
TRBJ1-6,TRBV27,CASSWGQNNSPLHF
TRBJ2-1,TRBV27,CASQPGLAINEQFF
TRBJ2-5,TRBV19,CASSPYGGGSVETQYF
TRBJ2-1,TRBV7-2,CATALDRGYNEQFF
TRBJ2-1,TRBV6-5,CASSKQGGNEQFF
TRBJ2-2,TRBV25-1,CASSEFAGGPSGELFF
TRBJ2-1,TRBV7-8,CASSLGGAGTYNEQFF
TRBJ1-4,TRBV9,CASSGTANEKLFF
TRBJ1-4,TRBV19,CASSISRVEKLFF
TRBJ2-3,TRBV9,CASSVGPGGLTDTQYF
TRBJ1-6,TRBV1,CTSSQEGGIGSPLHF
TRBJ1-1,TRBV20-1,CSAGPKGAFF
TRBJ2-6,TRBV29-1,CSVPSAGRGANVLTF
TRBJ1-1,TRBV6-6,CASSAWENTEAFF
TRBJ1-3,TRBV7-9,CASSLLLRGRNTIYF
TRBJ2-1,TRBV29-1,CSLNQGSSYNEQFF
TRBJ2-1,TRBV6-5,CASTPGTSNEQFF
TRBJ2-5,TRBV4-3,CASSQYTEGETQYF
TRBJ2-7,TRBV7-9,CASSSSLTAYEQYF
TRBJ2-7,TRBV19,CASSAFATASSYEQYF
TRBJ2-3,TRBV27,CASSLTGLINTQYF
TRBJ1-2,TRBV6-5,CAIAGPNYGYTF
TRBJ2-1,TRBV4-1,CASSSNSGGPGGQFF
TRBJ2-2,TRBV6-1,CASSAAGVGTGELFF
TRBJ1-5,TRBV23-1,CASSQKNSNQPQHF
TRBJ1-1,TRBV7-8,CASSFGTANTEAFF